Listed below are T cell receptor beta chains from one sample, sequenced in a study of blood T cells in healthy people across ages. From the 5' RACE reads, TCRdb called clonotypes with MiXCR, one entry per CDR3 protein. The sample carries about 590,000 distinct CDR3 sequences, approximately 30% recorded once. Sequencing was carried out using blood. Receptor source: an elderly woman in good health. CDR3s include the opening cysteine and the closing phenylalanine or tryptophan. The D gene is left open where the match is weak. Clone sizes are given selectively: once, few, many, or a class where the clone is expanded.

J gene: TRBJ2-1; V gene: TRBV27; clone size: many; D gene: .; CDR3 DNA: TGTGCCAGCAGCCTAGGGTCCCAGGTAGGCCAAAGGCAGTTCTTC; CDR3 protein: CASSLGSQVGQRQFF
J gene: TRBJ2-3; V gene: TRBV28; clone size: .; D gene: .; CDR3 DNA: TGTGCCAGCAGTCAGTCGCCGGGACAACCCACAGATACGCAGTATTTT; CDR3 protein: CASSQSPGQPTDTQYF
J gene: TRBJ2-5; V gene: TRBV5-8; clone size: many; D gene: TRBD2; CDR3 DNA: TGTGCCAGCAGCTTTCGGCGGGAGCAAGAGACCCAGTACTTC; CDR3 protein: CASSFRREQETQYF
J gene: TRBJ2-6; V gene: TRBV6-6; clone size: many; D gene: TRBD1; CDR3 DNA: TGTGCCAGCAGTCCGGGGACAGGGGCAAGGGCTGGGGCCAACGTCCTGACTTTC; CDR3 protein: CASSPGTGARAGANVLTF
J gene: TRBJ2-7; V gene: TRBV3-1; clone size: many; D gene: .; CDR3 DNA: TGTGCCAGCAGCCAACTTCAGGGTTACTCCTACGAGCAGTACTTC; CDR3 protein: CASSQLQGYSYEQYF
J gene: TRBJ2-3; V gene: TRBV12-3/TRBV12-4; clone size: .; D gene: .; CDR3 DNA: TGTGCCAGCATGCTTACAGATACGCAGTATTTT; CDR3 protein: CASMLTDTQYF
J gene: TRBJ2-5; V gene: TRBV21-1; clone size: .; D gene: .; CDR3 DNA: TGTGCCAGCAGTAAAGTGTACAGCCTAAAGGTCGATCGGACCCAGTACTTC; CDR3 protein: CASSKVYSLKVDRTQYF
J gene: TRBJ2-6; V gene: TRBV5-1; clone size: many; D gene: TRBD2; CDR3 DNA: TGCGCCAGCAGCTGGGGGGGAGACTCTGGGGCCAACGTCCTGACTTTC; CDR3 protein: CASSWGGDSGANVLTF
J gene: TRBJ2-1; V gene: TRBV9; clone size: many; D gene: .; CDR3 DNA: TGTGCCAGCAGTTCATCGGGGGACTCCTACAATGAGCAGTTCTTC; CDR3 protein: CASSSSGDSYNEQFF
J gene: TRBJ1-1; V gene: TRBV5-1; clone size: many; D gene: TRBD1; CDR3 DNA: TGCGCCAGCAGCGTGGACAGGGGGCGGGACACTGAAGCTTTCTTT; CDR3 protein: CASSVDRGRDTEAFF
J gene: TRBJ1-4; V gene: TRBV29-1; clone size: many; D gene: TRBD1; CDR3 DNA: TGCAGCGTTGAATCCCGACAGGGGCCCGGAGTCGAAAAACTGTTTTTT; CDR3 protein: CSVESRQGPGVEKLFF
J gene: TRBJ1-1; V gene: TRBV6-2/TRBV6-3; clone size: few; D gene: TRBD1; CDR3 DNA: TGTGCCAGCAGTTATGGAGTCGGGGACAGCACTGAAGCTTTCTTT; CDR3 protein: CASSYGVGDSTEAFF
J gene: TRBJ1-6; V gene: TRBV7-8; clone size: .; D gene: TRBD1; CDR3 DNA: TGTGCCAGCAGCTTAGCATTATTCAGGGGGCTTGGATCACCCCTCCACTTT; CDR3 protein: CASSLALFRGLGSPLHF
J gene: TRBJ1-1; V gene: TRBV6-5; clone size: few; D gene: .; CDR3 DNA: TGTGCCAGCAGTTACTCTCGGTCCTCCTCTATGAACACTGAAGCTTTCTTT; CDR3 protein: CASSYSRSSSMNTEAFF
J gene: TRBJ2-7; V gene: TRBV7-3; clone size: .; D gene: .; CDR3 DNA: .; CDR3 protein: CASSLGQGADGYTFGSGTKYF
J gene: TRBJ1-2; V gene: TRBV9; clone size: many; D gene: .; CDR3 DNA: TGTGCCAGCAGCGATACAGGGTTGAGTGGCTACACCTTC; CDR3 protein: CASSDTGLSGYTF
J gene: TRBJ1-6; V gene: TRBV7-2; clone size: many; D gene: TRBD1; CDR3 DNA: TGTGCCAGCAGCTGGACAGGCCCCTGGAATTCACCCCTCCACTTT; CDR3 protein: CASSWTGPWNSPLHF
J gene: TRBJ1-1; V gene: TRBV6-2/TRBV6-3; clone size: few; D gene: .; CDR3 DNA: TGTGCCAGCAGTTACTCGATGACCGAAGGAGACCGAGAAGCTTTCTTT; CDR3 protein: CASSYSMTEGDREAFF
J gene: TRBJ1-5; V gene: TRBV29-1; clone size: few; D gene: TRBD1; CDR3 DNA: TGCAGCGGTGGGACAGGCAATCAGCCCCAGCATTTT; CDR3 protein: CSGGTGNQPQHF
J gene: TRBJ2-1; V gene: TRBV12-3/TRBV12-4; clone size: many; D gene: .; CDR3 DNA: TGTGCCAGCAAACTTCAGGGGATCTCCTACAATGAGCAGTTCTTC; CDR3 protein: CASKLQGISYNEQFF
J gene: TRBJ2-1; V gene: TRBV14; clone size: many; D gene: .; CDR3 DNA: TGTGCCAGCAGCCAAAGGGGAACGGGTGAGCAGTTCTTC; CDR3 protein: CASSQRGTGEQFF
J gene: TRBJ2-5; V gene: TRBV5-1; clone size: many; D gene: TRBD1; CDR3 DNA: TGCGCCAGCAGCTCCCCCAGGGGGCACGAGGAGACCCAGTACTTC; CDR3 protein: CASSSPRGHEETQYF
J gene: TRBJ1-2; V gene: TRBV25-1; clone size: few; D gene: .; CDR3 DNA: TGTGCCAGCAGACCAGACGGAGCTAACTATGGCTACACCTTC; CDR3 protein: CASRPDGANYGYTF
J gene: TRBJ1-5; V gene: TRBV3-1; clone size: few; D gene: .; CDR3 DNA: TGTGCCAGCAGCCAAGGGAGGCAGGGTTACCTTAGCAATCAGCCCCAGCATTTT; CDR3 protein: CASSQGRQGYLSNQPQHF
J gene: TRBJ1-2; V gene: TRBV2; clone size: many; D gene: .; CDR3 DNA: TGTGCCAGCATTCGGGACACAACTAACTATGGCTACACCTTC; CDR3 protein: CASIRDTTNYGYTF
J gene: TRBJ2-5; V gene: TRBV28; clone size: few; D gene: .; CDR3 DNA: TGTGCCAGCAGTTCCTGGCGGTCCAGGGAGACCCAGTACTTC; CDR3 protein: CASSSWRSRETQYF
J gene: TRBJ2-7; V gene: TRBV7-9; clone size: .; D gene: .; CDR3 DNA: TGTGCCAGCGAGAACCGCATCAACGAGCAGTACTTC; CDR3 protein: CASENRINEQYF
J gene: TRBJ2-3; V gene: TRBV20-1; clone size: many; D gene: .; CDR3 DNA: TGCAGTGCTAGGGACCTGAGGGTAGTAGATACGCAGTATTTT; CDR3 protein: CSARDLRVVDTQYF
J gene: TRBJ2-3; V gene: TRBV9; clone size: few; D gene: TRBD2; CDR3 DNA: TGTGCCAGCAGCGTGACTAGCGGGGGCCGCACAGATACGCAGTATTTT; CDR3 protein: CASSVTSGGRTDTQYF
J gene: TRBJ1-1; V gene: TRBV7-3; clone size: .; D gene: .; CDR3 DNA: TGTGCCAGCAGCCAGAAAAGGGGATATGCTGAAGCTTTCTTT; CDR3 protein: CASSQKRGYAEAFF
J gene: TRBJ2-5; V gene: TRBV4-2; clone size: many; D gene: TRBD2; CDR3 DNA: TGTGCCAGCAGCCCGCCGGGACTAGAGGCAGAGACCCAGTACTTC; CDR3 protein: CASSPPGLEAETQYF
J gene: TRBJ2-2; V gene: TRBV12-3/TRBV12-4; clone size: .; D gene: .; CDR3 DNA: TGTGCCAGCAGCCACCGGGTCTTGAACACCGGGGAGCTGTTTTTT; CDR3 protein: CASSHRVLNTGELFF
J gene: TRBJ2-1; V gene: TRBV20-1; clone size: .; D gene: .; CDR3 DNA: TGCAGTGCTAGAGATTTGAGGGGGGGCTCCGATGAGCAGTTCTTC; CDR3 protein: CSARDLRGGSDEQFF
J gene: TRBJ2-3; V gene: TRBV5-1; clone size: many; D gene: TRBD2; CDR3 DNA: TGCGCCACCCGGACTAGCGGGACTAGCACAGATACGCAGTATTTT; CDR3 protein: CATRTSGTSTDTQYF